The clone carrying this TCR beta chain was counted between two and nine times. Its antigen is not known. Clones were sequenced by immunoSEQ multiplex PCR, and TCRdb holds only the in-frame ones, with some missing. This table holds over 200,000 clones, around 86% found once. The data were taken from a study of cytomegalovirus exposure and HLA in healthy donors. Study in general: Later analysis reported that the roughly 130 validation repertoires shared the platform of the 650 to 700 first-cohort repertoires. Study results and limitations: The study put 160 or so TCR beta chains on its list as cytomegalovirus-associated. Most sequenced TCRs were rare (though some public TCRs occurred in many donors).

This CDR3 contains 13 residues. Trimming cost V 5 bases and J 5 bases, with 10 bases left between them. CDR1 and CDR2 from the germline V gene are SGHAT and FQDESV (reference sequence). The receptor comes from a woman aged 18-30 years in good health and CMV-seropositive. The rearrangement joins TRBV11-1 to TRBJ1-5; no clear D. What was sequenced was PBMCs. The CDR3 reads CASSRHRDQPQHF. In DNA form, the CDR3 reads TGTGCCAGCAGCCGCCATCGGGATCAGCCCCAGCATTTT.